This is a list of T cell receptor beta chains from one sample in a study of T cells in Graves' hyperthyroidism and ophthalmopathy. TCRdb re-analysed the multiplex PCR reads in MiXCR, keeping a single row per CDR3 protein. The sample consists of about 360,000 distinct CDR3 sequences, roughly an eighth of them appearing once. Sequenced input: blood. These receptor sequences come from a woman under 30 with Graves' hyperthyroidism. Each CDR3 is given with its conserved first and last residue. Each record gives: CDR3 protein, CDR3 DNA, D gene, J gene, clone size, V gene. A D gene is named only where the DNA matches it firmly. Some rows mark clone size as missing; the rest say once, few, many or name a class of expanded clone.

cdr3_aa: CASSYSEGLADTQYF
cdr3_nt: TGTGCCAGCAGTTACTCTGAGGGACTGGCAGATACGCAGTATTTT
d_call: -
j_call: TRBJ2-3
clone_size: -
v_call: TRBV6-5

cdr3_aa: CATGGRTSTDTQYF
cdr3_nt: TGTGCCACGGGGGGGAGGACTTCGACAGATACGCAGTATTTT
d_call: TRBD2
j_call: TRBJ2-3
clone_size: many
v_call: TRBV2

cdr3_aa: CASSRSLNSGANVLTF
cdr3_nt: TGTGCCAGCAGCCGAAGTCTCAACTCTGGGGCCAACGTCCTGACTTTC
d_call: -
j_call: TRBJ2-6
clone_size: many
v_call: TRBV11-2

cdr3_aa: CASSLGDRDAYEQYF
cdr3_nt: TGTGCCAGCAGCTTAGGGGACAGGGACGCCTACGAGCAGTACTTC
d_call: TRBD1
j_call: TRBJ2-7
clone_size: many
v_call: TRBV11-2

cdr3_aa: CASSLESGLARDTQYF
cdr3_nt: TGTGCCAGCAGTTTGGAATCGGGACTAGCGAGAGATACGCAGTATTTT
d_call: TRBD2
j_call: TRBJ2-3
clone_size: many
v_call: TRBV28

cdr3_aa: CASRPEGRGYGYTF
cdr3_nt: TGTGCCAGCAGACCGGAGGGGAGGGGGTATGGCTACACCTTC
d_call: -
j_call: TRBJ1-2
clone_size: many
v_call: TRBV28

cdr3_aa: CASSLEEGWNIQYF
cdr3_nt: TGTGCCAGCAGCTTGGAGGAGGGGTGGAACATTCAGTACTTC
d_call: -
j_call: TRBJ2-4
clone_size: many
v_call: TRBV5-8

cdr3_aa: CASSLDSRSTGELFF
cdr3_nt: TGTGCCAGCAGCTTAGACAGCCGGAGCACCGGGGAGCTGTTTTTT
d_call: -
j_call: TRBJ2-2
clone_size: many
v_call: TRBV7-9

cdr3_aa: CASSFRSAGRGEQYF
cdr3_nt: TGTGCCAGCAGCTTTCGTAGCGCCGGGAGGGGGGAGCAGTACTTC
d_call: TRBD2
j_call: TRBJ2-7
clone_size: many
v_call: TRBV7-2

cdr3_aa: CASSTTSGGAGEQYF
cdr3_nt: TGCGCCAGCAGCACTACTAGCGGGGGGGCCGGCGAGCAGTACTTC
d_call: TRBD2
j_call: TRBJ2-7
clone_size: -
v_call: TRBV5-1

cdr3_aa: CATSRVTKTSGMYNEQFF
cdr3_nt: TGTGCCACCAGCAGAGTCACCAAGACTAGCGGGATGTACAATGAGCAGTTCTTC
d_call: TRBD2
j_call: TRBJ2-1
clone_size: many
v_call: TRBV15

cdr3_aa: CATNWDYTQYF
cdr3_nt: TGTGCCACCAACTGGGATTATACGCAGTATTTT
d_call: -
j_call: TRBJ2-3
clone_size: -
v_call: TRBV28

cdr3_aa: CSASGGGPDNEQFF
cdr3_nt: TGCAGTGCTAGTGGGGGGGGGCCAGACAATGAGCAGTTCTTC
d_call: -
j_call: TRBJ2-1
clone_size: -
v_call: TRBV20-1

cdr3_aa: CASFGTSGGSTDTQYF
cdr3_nt: TGTGCCAGCTTTGGGACTAGCGGGGGAAGCACAGATACGCAGTATTTT
d_call: TRBD2
j_call: TRBJ2-3
clone_size: many
v_call: TRBV2

cdr3_aa: CASSPAGPKFPEAFF
cdr3_nt: TGTGCCAGCAGCCCGGCGGGACCCAAGTTCCCTGAAGCTTTCTTT
d_call: -
j_call: TRBJ1-1
clone_size: -
v_call: TRBV7-6

cdr3_aa: CASSPYEAASTDTQYF
cdr3_nt: TGTGCCAGCAGTCCCTACGAAGCAGCTAGCACAGATACGCAGTATTTT
d_call: -
j_call: TRBJ2-3
clone_size: many
v_call: TRBV27

cdr3_aa: CASSPRTSGRRSYNEQFF
cdr3_nt: TGTGCCAGCAGCCCGCGGACTAGCGGGAGAAGGTCCTACAATGAGCAGTTCTTC
d_call: TRBD2
j_call: TRBJ2-1
clone_size: -
v_call: TRBV7-2

cdr3_aa: CASRNPGGAEAFF
cdr3_nt: TGTGCCAGCAGAAACCCCGGGGGCGCTGAAGCTTTCTTT
d_call: -
j_call: TRBJ1-1
clone_size: many
v_call: TRBV28

cdr3_aa: CASNPRQRLEAFF
cdr3_nt: TGTGCCAGCAACCCTAGACAGCGGCTAGAAGCTTTCTTT
d_call: -
j_call: TRBJ1-1
clone_size: many
v_call: TRBV11-2

cdr3_aa: CASSELTTYNEQFF
cdr3_nt: TGTGCCAGCTCGGAACTGACGACCTACAATGAGCAGTTCTTC
d_call: -
j_call: TRBJ2-1
clone_size: -
v_call: TRBV18

cdr3_aa: CASSVGRLAGPSTDTQYF
cdr3_nt: TGTGCCAGCAGTGTTGGTAGGCTAGCGGGGCCTAGCACAGATACGCAGTATTTT
d_call: TRBD2
j_call: TRBJ2-3
clone_size: many
v_call: TRBV2

cdr3_aa: CASSYGTWLGQAPDEQYF
cdr3_nt: TGTGCCAGCAGTTACGGCACTTGGCTGGGACAGGCGCCGGACGAGCAGTACTTC
d_call: TRBD1
j_call: TRBJ2-7
clone_size: many
v_call: TRBV6-5

cdr3_aa: CASSIPTVGPQHF
cdr3_nt: TGTGCCAGTAGTATCCCCACCGTGGGGCCCCAGCATTTT
d_call: -
j_call: TRBJ1-5
clone_size: many
v_call: TRBV19

cdr3_aa: CAWRPSSGNTIYF
cdr3_nt: TGTGCCTGGAGACCGAGCTCTGGAAACACCATATATTTT
d_call: -
j_call: TRBJ1-3
clone_size: many
v_call: TRBV30

cdr3_aa: CASSLNFGSASPLHF
cdr3_nt: TGTGCCAGCAGTCTCAACTTTGGTTCGGCTTCACCCCTCCACTTT
d_call: -
j_call: TRBJ1-6
clone_size: many
v_call: TRBV12-3/TRBV12-4

cdr3_aa: CATSRDLSDRSSYEQYF
cdr3_nt: TGTGCCACCAGCAGAGATTTGTCGGACAGGTCCTCCTACGAGCAGTACTTC
d_call: TRBD1
j_call: TRBJ2-7
clone_size: many
v_call: TRBV15

cdr3_aa: CASNKSGGGRSYEQYF
cdr3_nt: TGTGCCAGCAACAAAAGCGGGGGCGGGAGAAGCTACGAGCAGTACTTC
d_call: TRBD2
j_call: TRBJ2-7
clone_size: -
v_call: TRBV6-2/TRBV6-3

cdr3_aa: CASSPRWAANVLTF
cdr3_nt: TGTGCCAGCAGCCCTAGGTGGGCGGCCAACGTCCTGACTTTC
d_call: -
j_call: TRBJ2-6
clone_size: many
v_call: TRBV7-6

cdr3_aa: CAWTLLTGGAYEQYF
cdr3_nt: TGTGCCTGGACCCTCCTAACAGGGGGGGCCTACGAGCAGTACTTC
d_call: -
j_call: TRBJ2-7
clone_size: many
v_call: TRBV30

cdr3_aa: CASSLEAGDYYNEQFF
cdr3_nt: TGTGCCAGCAGCTTAGAGGCGGGAGATTACTACAATGAGCAGTTCTTC
d_call: TRBD2
j_call: TRBJ2-1
clone_size: -
v_call: TRBV7-8

cdr3_aa: CSATEEGWNTEAFF
cdr3_nt: TGCAGTGCCACGGAGGAAGGATGGAACACTGAAGCTTTCTTT
d_call: -
j_call: TRBJ1-1
clone_size: few
v_call: TRBV20-1

cdr3_aa: CASSLSQSGAFTDTQYF
cdr3_nt: TGTGCCAGCAGTTTATCCCAAAGCGGGGCCTTCACAGATACGCAGTATTTT
d_call: TRBD2
j_call: TRBJ2-3
clone_size: few
v_call: TRBV27

cdr3_aa: CASRVRGQVNNEQFF
cdr3_nt: TGTGCCAGCAGGGTCCGTGGACAGGTCAACAATGAGCAGTTCTTC
d_call: TRBD1
j_call: TRBJ2-1
clone_size: many
v_call: TRBV12-3/TRBV12-4

cdr3_aa: CASSQSRSWNSPLHF
cdr3_nt: TGTGCCAGCAGCCAGTCGAGGAGTTGGAATTCACCCCTCCACTTT
d_call: -
j_call: TRBJ1-6
clone_size: -
v_call: TRBV3-1

cdr3_aa: CASSLLDNNQPQHF
cdr3_nt: TGTGCCAGCAGTTTGTTGGACAACAATCAGCCCCAGCATTTT
d_call: -
j_call: TRBJ1-5
clone_size: many
v_call: TRBV12-3/TRBV12-4

cdr3_aa: CASSESPGRGDTGELFF
cdr3_nt: TGTGCCAGCAGTGAAAGCCCCGGACGGGGGGACACCGGGGAGCTGTTTTTT
d_call: TRBD2
j_call: TRBJ2-2
clone_size: many
v_call: TRBV2

cdr3_aa: CASSPGTGGVEKLFF
cdr3_nt: TGTGCCAGCAGCCCTGGGACAGGGGGCGTTGAAAAACTGTTTTTT
d_call: TRBD1
j_call: TRBJ1-4
clone_size: -
v_call: TRBV2

cdr3_aa: CASSVEGRGVTDTQYF
cdr3_nt: TGTGCCAGCAGCGTAGAGGGCAGGGGGGTCACAGATACGCAGTATTTT
d_call: -
j_call: TRBJ2-3
clone_size: few
v_call: TRBV9

cdr3_aa: CASRERQDFGYTF
cdr3_nt: TGTGCCAGCAGGGAGCGACAGGATTTTGGCTACACCTTC
d_call: -
j_call: TRBJ1-2
clone_size: many
v_call: TRBV2

cdr3_aa: CASSEIFRYLAGGPRETQYF
cdr3_nt: TGTGCCAGCAGTGAAATTTTTCGGTATTTAGCGGGAGGGCCGAGGGAGACCCAGTACTTC
d_call: TRBD2
j_call: TRBJ2-5
clone_size: many
v_call: TRBV6-1

cdr3_aa: CASSLSGRETQYF
cdr3_nt: TGTGCCAGCAGCTTATCAGGGCGGGAGACCCAGTACTTC
d_call: -
j_call: TRBJ2-5
clone_size: many
v_call: TRBV7-3

cdr3_aa: CASSPPPPDYHTGELFF
cdr3_nt: TGTGCCAGCAGCCCACCGCCTCCGGACTACCACACCGGGGAGCTGTTTTTT
d_call: -
j_call: TRBJ2-2
clone_size: few
v_call: TRBV3-2

cdr3_aa: CASKEGGFSGTEAFF
cdr3_nt: TGTGCCAGTAAAGAAGGGGGCTTTTCGGGAACTGAAGCTTTCTTT
d_call: TRBD1
j_call: TRBJ1-1
clone_size: -
v_call: TRBV19

cdr3_aa: CASSALAGGSDEQFF
cdr3_nt: TGTGCCAGCAGTGCTCTAGCGGGAGGTTCTGATGAGCAGTTCTTC
d_call: TRBD2
j_call: TRBJ2-1
clone_size: many
v_call: TRBV28

cdr3_aa: CASGRVTRDTQYF
cdr3_nt: TGTGCCAGCGGGCGGGTGACTCGCGATACGCAGTATTTT
d_call: -
j_call: TRBJ2-3
clone_size: many
v_call: TRBV7-2

cdr3_aa: CASSLPPGDYEQYF
cdr3_nt: TGTGCCAGCAGCTTACCCCCAGGGGATTACGAGCAGTACTTC
d_call: -
j_call: TRBJ2-7
clone_size: many
v_call: TRBV7-2

cdr3_aa: CASSSQPSVNTGELFF
cdr3_nt: TGTGCCAGCAGCTCGCAGCCCTCCGTAAACACCGGGGAGCTGTTTTTT
d_call: -
j_call: TRBJ2-2
clone_size: many
v_call: TRBV7-8

cdr3_aa: CASSHPGLSKNEQFF
cdr3_nt: TGCGCCAGCAGCCATCCGGGACTATCAAAAAATGAGCAGTTCTTC
d_call: TRBD2
j_call: TRBJ2-1
clone_size: few
v_call: TRBV4-1

cdr3_aa: CASSLPATGTGLYF
cdr3_nt: TGCGCCAGCAGCTTGCCCGCTACCGGGACAGGACTGTACTTC
d_call: TRBD1
j_call: TRBJ2-5
clone_size: -
v_call: TRBV5-1

cdr3_aa: CASSPAGNPAYGYTF
cdr3_nt: TGCGCCAGCAGCCCCGCGGGGAACCCGGCCTATGGCTACACCTTC
d_call: -
j_call: TRBJ1-2
clone_size: many
v_call: TRBV5-1

cdr3_aa: CASSHGTGGKLFF
cdr3_nt: TGTGCCAGCAGCCACGGGACAGGGGGAAAACTGTTTTTT
d_call: TRBD1
j_call: TRBJ1-4
clone_size: -
v_call: TRBV14

cdr3_aa: CASSTGLGSVIGGSSYNEQFF
cdr3_nt: TGCGCCAGCAGCACGGGGCTGGGGTCTGTAATTGGCGGGAGCTCCTACAATGAGCAGTTCTTC
d_call: TRBD2
j_call: TRBJ2-1
clone_size: many
v_call: TRBV5-1